Following are 14 T cell receptor beta chains from one sample sequenced in a study of molecular identifiers for immune sequencing clone quantification. TCRdb ran MiXCR on the PCR reads and lists one entry per CDR3 protein. The table includes 400,000 to 600,000 distinct CDR3 sequences, under 30% detected once. Sequences were obtained from naive CD8+ T cells from blood, with Jurkat cell RNA spiked in. As to subset: FACS-sorted CD8+CD4-CCR7+CD45RA+ naive T cells. The receptors were sampled from a human donor in good health. Some libraries in this study had Jurkat cell RNA spiked in.

This clonotype was seen only a few times. DNA for the CDR3: TGTGCCACCAGTGATTTCGGAGGGGGCCAAGAGACCCAGTACTTC. Its protein product is CATSDFGGGQETQYF. This chain joins TRBV24-1 and TRBJ2-5, with D perhaps TRBD1 or TRBD2 (6 bases each). Germline V gene data show CDR1 as KGHDR and CDR2 as SFDVKD. The ends were cut back, 1 base at V and 1 base at J, with 9 bases in the middle. The CDR3 has 15 residues.

The chain carries TRBV11-3 and TRBJ2-3; 8 nucleotides align to TRBD1. This CDR3 has 16 amino acids. Losses at the gene ends were 2 bases for V and 3 bases for J; bases not matched to a gene: 7. Germline V gene lookup returns CDR1 SGHNT and CDR2 YENEEA. The CDR3 coding sequence is TGTGCCAGCAGCTTAAGGGCAGGGGGCACGACAGATACGCAGTATTTT. Residues: CASSLRAGGTTDTQYF.

This clonotype was picked up many times. V is TRBV20-1 and J is TRBJ1-5; D gene uncertain. From germline, CDR1 is DFQATT and CDR2 SNEGSKA (reference sequence). This CDR3 spans 13 amino acids. V lost 7 bases and J lost 4, with 14 bases in between. The CDR3 DNA sequence: TGCAGTGGAACGCCGGGAGCAAATCAGCCCCAGCATTTT. This sequence encodes CSGTPGANQPQHF.

This CDR3 reads CASSMNSWTGVRETQYF. The CDR3 DNA reads TGTGCCAGTAGTATGAATTCCTGGACAGGGGTGCGGGAGACCCAGTACTTC. The gene calls are TRBV19 and TRBJ2-5; TRBD1 matches 9 bases. The CDR3 loop spans 17 amino acids. CDR1 and CDR2 from the germline V gene are LNHDA and SQIVND (reference sequence). Trimming removed 3 bases from V and 5 bases from J; junction bases left unmatched: 13. Based on the CDR3 plus reference TRBV19 and TRBJ2-5, the full variable domain is DGGITQSPKYLFRKEGQNVTLSCEQNLNHDAMYWYRQDPGQGLRLIYYSQIVNDFQKGDIAEGYSVSREKKESFPLTVTSAQKNPTAFYLCASSMNSWTGVRETQYFGPGTRLLVL.

This clonotype showed up just a few times. In DNA form, the CDR3 reads TGTGCCTGGAGCCAGCGGAAGGGCAGCTCCTACAATGAGCAGTTCTTC. As protein: CAWSQRKGSSYNEQFF. The V gene is TRBV30, the J gene TRBJ2-1; a weak D match, TRBD2 (5 bases). V was clipped by 3 bases and J by 0 bases, with 15 bases between them. In germline, CDR1 is GTSNPN, CDR2 SVGIG (reference sequence). The CDR3 totals 16 residues.

This clonotype has just a few counts. This sequence joins TRBV12-3 or TRBV12-4 and TRBJ2-4; 11 bases match TRBD1. The CDR3 extends over 16 amino acids. V gave up 5 bases and J gave up 3 bases; unmatched junction bases: 6. CDR3 protein: CASSRDRGLLKNIQYF. For the CDR3, the DNA is TGTGCCAGCAGTAGGGACAGGGGGTTACTCAAAAACATTCAGTACTTC.

V and J are TRBV28 and TRBJ2-1; 8 bases are a match to TRBD2. The CDR3 extends over 16 amino acids. The germline V gene has CDR1 MDHEN and CDR2 SYDVKM. After removal of 5 bases from V and 8 bases from J, the junction contained 14 bases not matched to a gene. The CDR3 reads CASSPLPGLGNYEQFF. The CDR3 DNA sequence: TGTGCCAGCAGTCCGCTCCCGGGACTAGGGAATTATGAGCAGTTCTTC.

The rearrangement uses TRBV3-1 and TRBJ2-1; TRBD1 might be the D (5 bases). CDR1 is LGHDT, CDR2 YNNKEL, per germline (reference sequence). V shed 1 base and J shed 6 bases, with 7 bases lying between them. CDR3 length: 13 amino acids. This CDR3 is CASSQVRANEQFF. The CDR3 DNA follows: TGTGCCAGCAGCCAAGTCAGGGCCAATGAGCAGTTCTTC.

This clonotype was counted between two and nine times. The J gene is TRBJ2-2, the V gene TRBV5-3; D tentatively reads TRBD1 or TRBD2 (5 bases each). TRBV5-3 counts as an open reading frame of uncertain function. V was clipped by 8 bases and J by 7 bases, with 24 bases between them. The CDR3 contains 16 residues. CDR3: CASGLFEGSRGGELFF. CDR3 in DNA: TGTGCCAGCGGCTTGTTTGAGGGATCAAGGGGCGGGGAGCTGTTTTTT.

This clonotype was found a few times. For the CDR3, the DNA is TGTGCCAGCAGCGATACTAGCGCGAACATTCAGTACTTC. Amino acid sequence: CASSDTSANIQYF. The rearrangement links TRBV5-4 to TRBJ2-4, with 7 bases aligning to TRBD2. The CDR3 sequence is 13 residues long. Germline V gene sequence: CDR1 SGHNT, CDR2 YYREEE (reference sequence). Trimming took 4 bases from V and 7 from J; bases not matched to a gene: 5.

The chain couples TRBV12-3 or TRBV12-4 to TRBJ1-3, with a possible D match to TRBD1 (5 bases). The V and J ends lost 5 bases and 2 bases respectively, with 28 bases between them. The CDR3 is 20 residues long. The CDR3 sequence is CASSLNLNRDPGATGNTIYF. The CDR3 DNA is TGTGCCAGCAGTCTCAACCTAAACCGGGACCCAGGCGCTACTGGAAACACCATATATTTT.

Concerning this clonotype itself: Its ends do not fully match the called genes, so a read error is possible. The gene calls are TRBV20-1 and TRBJ1-1; D may be TRBD1 (6 bases). Germline V lookup: CDR1 DFQATT, CDR2 SNEGSKA (reference sequence). CDR3 length: 12 residues. DNA of the CDR3: TGCAATGCTAAGACATGGGACACTAAAGCTTTCTTT. Its protein product is CNAKTWDTKAFF.

The J gene is TRBJ1-1, the V gene TRBV27; D gene uncertain. This CDR3 spans 14 amino acids. Between the trimmed V and J ends, which lost 8 bases and 1 base, there was a span of 14 bases. Germline CDR1 MNHEY, CDR2 SMNVEV (reference sequence). The CDR3: CASWGLERNTEAFF. CDR3 sequence (DNA): TGTGCCAGCTGGGGTTTAGAGAGGAACACTGAAGCTTTCTTT.

The rearrangement links TRBV27 to TRBJ2-3; 8 bases fit TRBD2. The CDR3 spans 16 residues. The J segment lost 2 bases and the V segment lost 5 bases, leaving 9 bases of the junction unmatched. Per germline, CDR1 MNHEY and CDR2 SMNVEV (reference sequence). The CDR3 loop is CASSTQLTSVTDTQYF. CDR3 nucleotides: TGTGCCAGCAGTACCCAATTGACTAGCGTCACAGATACGCAGTATTTT.